The 29 T cell receptor beta chains reported below all come from one sample, sequenced in a study of control samples from healthy donors and cancer patients. The assay was immunoSEQ multiplex PCR, and TCRdb's table has in-frame clones only and misses some. The sample holds about 250,000 clones, around 79% seen once. The sequencing input was PBMCs. These receptors were obtained from a woman aged 55-70 years with lung cancer.

This chain connects TRBV7-2 to TRBJ2-7; 10 bases fit TRBD1. Germline trimming cut 5 bases from V and 6 bases from J; bases unmatched to any gene: 13. The CDR3 covers 16 residues. Germline CDR1 reads SGHTA; CDR2 reads FQGNSA. The CDR3 DNA is TGTGCCAGCAGCCCCCAAGGGACAGGGGTTCGGGGCGAGCAGTACTTC. This encodes CASSPQGTGVRGEQYF.

The genes are TRBV27 and TRBJ1-2; no reliable D call. Between the trimmed V and J ends, which lost 5 bases and 8 bases, there was a span of 21 bases. Germline CDR1 and CDR2: MNHEY and SMNVEV (reference sequence). CDR3 length equals 15 residues. The CDR3 DNA reads TGTGCCAGCAGTCTTCAAGTAGGCCGCCCGGTGGGCTACACCTTC. Encoded protein: CASSLQVGRPVGYTF.

The chain has TRBV19 and TRBJ2-1, with TRBD2 as a possible D gene (7 bases). CDR1 LNHDA and CDR2 SQIVND come from the germline V gene (reference sequence). V was clipped by 5 bases and J by 4 bases, with 18 bases between them. The CDR3 runs to 16 residues. The CDR3 region has the DNA TGTGCCAGTAGTTCTATGTCCGCGGGGGCGTACAATGAGCAGTTCTTC. Translated, it gives CASSSMSAGAYNEQFF.

The chain uses TRBV7-2 and TRBJ1-4, with D unclear. Germline V gene data show CDR1 as SGHTA and CDR2 as FQGNSA. V shed 0 bases and J shed 3 bases, with 8 bases lying between them. The CDR3 sequence is 15 residues long. Here the CDR3 DNA reads TGTGCCAGCAGCTTAGCTCGGGCCCCTAATGAAAAACTGTTTTTT. This gives the protein CASSLARAPNEKLFF.

V is TRBV3-1 (or the pseudogene TRBV3-2) and J is TRBJ2-5; possible D gene TRBD1, 5 bases. The CDR3 has 15 amino acids. Germline assignment: CDR1 LGHDT and CDR2 YNNKEL (reference sequence). The V gene lost 3 bases and the J gene lost 2 bases, with 13 bases spanning the gap. The CDR3 sequence: CASSHSGYLQETQYF. In nucleotides, the CDR3 is TGTGCCAGCAGCCATTCAGGGTATCTTCAAGAGACCCAGTACTTC.

CDR3 coding DNA: TGTGCCTGGATGGGGGACTTTTACGAGCAGTACTTC. As protein: CAWMGDFYEQYF. This rearrangement joins TRBV30 to TRBJ2-7, with a tentative D call TRBD2 (6 bases). This CDR3 comprises 12 residues. With 4 bases removed from V and 4 bases from J, the gap between germline ends came to 11 bases. Germline V gives CDR1 GTSNPN, CDR2 SVGIG (reference sequence).

Regarding this clone: A much larger clone differs from this one at a single base, so this may be a read error. V is TRBV7-2 and J is TRBJ1-2; a possible D gene is TRBD1 (5 bases). This CDR3 has 11 amino acids. Germline V gene sequence: CDR1 SGHTA, CDR2 FQGNSA. V lost 2 bases, J lost 7 bases, and 5 bases lay in between. CDR3 DNA sequence: TGTGCCAGCAGCTTACAGGGTGGCTACACCTTC. Translating it yields CASSLQGGYTF. The full variable domain, with the rest looked up from reference TRBV7-2 and TRBJ1-2, is GAGVSQSPSNKVTEKGKDVELRCDPISGHTALYWYRQSLGQGLEFLIYFQGNSAPDKSGLPSDRFSAERTGGSVSTLTIQRTQQEDSAVYLCASSLQGGYTFGSGTRLTVV.

V usage is TRBV5-5 and J usage is TRBJ2-7, with 8 bases matching TRBD2. The CDR3 is 16 residues long. V shed 4 bases, J shed 0 bases, and the junction held 9 bases outside the gene matches. In germline, CDR1 is SGHKS, CDR2 YYEKEE (reference sequence). The CDR3 protein is CASSPREGRISYEQYF. The CDR3 DNA sequence: TGTGCCAGCAGCCCCCGGGAGGGAAGAATCTCCTACGAGCAGTACTTC.

The chain employs TRBV5-5 and TRBJ1-2; unclear D gene. Germline V gene lookup returns CDR1 SGHKS and CDR2 YYEKEE (reference sequence). CDR3 length equals 13 residues. V was clipped by 0 bases and J by 8 bases, with 11 bases between them. The CDR3 nucleotides are TGTGCCAGCAGCTTGGCCCACGGCGGGGGCTACACCTTC. Translation: CASSLAHGGGYTF. Using reference TRBV5-5 and TRBJ1-2 for the parts outside the CDR3, the full variable domain is DAGVTQSPTHLIKTRGQQVTLRCSPISGHKSVSWYQQVLGQGPQFIFQYYEKEERGRGNFPDRFSARQFPNYSSELNVNALLLGDSALYLCASSLAHGGGYTFGSGTRLTVV.

The J gene is TRBJ1-2, the V gene TRBV9; D is unresolved. V shed 0 bases and J shed 4 bases, with 10 bases lying between them. The CDR3 sequence is 14 residues long. From germline, CDR1 is SGDLS and CDR2 YYNGEE. CDR3 nucleotides: TGTGCCAGCAGCGTAGGGGGAGGGAGCTATGGCTACACCTTC. Translating it yields CASSVGGGSYGYTF.

The gene calls are TRBV2 and TRBJ1-1; D perhaps matches TRBD1 (5 bases). The length of the CDR3 is 14 residues. Trimming took 8 bases from V and 5 from J, leaving 18 bases between them. CDR1 and CDR2 from the germline V gene are SNHLY and FYNNEI. The CDR3 region has the DNA TGTGCCAGCCCAAGAACATGGGGACGGACTGAAGCTTTCTTT. Protein sequence: CASPRTWGRTEAFF.

This chain connects TRBV4-1 to TRBJ2-3; weak D call: TRBD2 (6 bases). Germline CDR1 and CDR2: MGHRA and YSYEKL. The CDR3 consists of 14 residues. Trimming left V 5 bases short and J 2 bases short, with 11 bases between. CDR3 sequence (DNA): TGCGCCAGCAGCACCCTGGGACTCACAGATACGCAGTATTTT. This gives the protein CASSTLGLTDTQYF.

The V and J genes are TRBV19 and TRBJ1-1; D unclear. V was cut by 6 bases and J by 3 bases, with 5 bases left in between. This CDR3 is built from 11 residues. Germline V gives CDR1 LNHDA, CDR2 SQIVND (reference sequence). The DNA for the CDR3 is TGTGCCAGTAGACAGTACACTGAAGCTTTCTTT. Translating it yields CASRQYTEAFF.

Turning to this clone: The junction shows a germline mismatch at one end, possibly a read error. The chain has TRBV6-1 and TRBJ1-6; no reliable D call. CDR1 and CDR2 from the germline V gene are MNHNS and SASEGT. This CDR3 is 14 amino acids long. This CDR3 reads CASGDQSYNSPLHF. CDR3 bases: TGTGCCAGCGGTGACCAGTCCTATAATTCACCCCTCCACTTT.

This chain uses TRBV11-1 with TRBJ2-5; possibly TRBD2 for D (6 bases). CDR1 and CDR2 from the germline V gene are SGHAT and FQDESV (reference sequence). The length of the CDR3 is 13 residues. The ends were cut back, 4 bases at V and 7 bases at J, with 13 bases in the middle. CDR3 nucleotides: TGTGCCAGCAGCTCCGACGTGCGGGGGACCCAGTACTTC. Protein product: CASSSDVRGTQYF.

V is TRBV7-2 and J is TRBJ2-1; D unresolved. Germline V lookup: CDR1 SGHTA, CDR2 FQGNSA. The CDR3 has 16 residues. The V and J ends lost 2 bases and 4 bases respectively, with 15 bases between them. Here the CDR3 reads CASSLSIGRAYNEQFF. Here the CDR3 DNA reads TGTGCCAGCAGCTTATCGATCGGCAGAGCTTACAATGAGCAGTTCTTC. The whole variable domain, remainder taken from reference TRBV7-2 and TRBJ2-1, is GAGVSQSPSNKVTEKGKDVELRCDPISGHTALYWYRQSLGQGLEFLIYFQGNSAPDKSGLPSDRFSAERTGGSVSTLTIQRTQQEDSAVYLCASSLSIGRAYNEQFFGPGTRLTVL.

Ten or more counts support this clone. The CDR3 loop reads CASSFTGDHSYEQYF. CDR3 coding DNA: TGTGCCAGCAGCTTTACAGGGGACCACTCCTACGAGCAGTACTTC. The chain is built from TRBV5-5 and TRBJ2-7; 7 bases are shared with TRBD1. V trimming: 2 bases; J trimming: 0 bases; junction bases outside the gene matches: 5. Germline V CDR1 and CDR2: SGHKS, YYEKEE (reference sequence). This CDR3 has 15 residues.

V is TRBV12-3 or TRBV12-4 and J is TRBJ2-1, with 8 bases that match TRBD1. The V gene end was trimmed by 5 bases and the J gene end by 9 bases; junction bases not matched to a gene: 6. The CDR3 totals 13 residues. The CDR3 here is CASSAQGAGEQFF. In nucleotides, the CDR3 is TGTGCCAGCAGTGCCCAGGGGGCGGGTGAGCAGTTCTTC.

The rearrangement uses TRBV15 and TRBJ2-3, with D possibly matching TRBD1 (5 bases). The CDR3 is made up of 15 amino acids. The V gene's germline CDR1 is LNHNV and CDR2 YYDKDF (reference sequence). The V and J ends lost 1 base and 2 bases respectively, with 10 bases between them. The CDR3: CATSRGGTYTDTQYF. Here the CDR3 DNA reads TGTGCCACCAGCAGAGGGGGCACCTACACAGATACGCAGTATTTT.

The rearrangement uses TRBV5-1 and TRBJ1-1; D gene uncertain. The CDR3 contains 14 residues. CDR1 is SGHRS, CDR2 YFSETQ, per germline. V lost 4 bases and J 0 bases, leaving 10 bases between the germline ends. CDR3 loop: CASSPGNMNTEAFF. CDR3 DNA sequence: TGCGCCAGCAGCCCGGGGAACATGAACACTGAAGCTTTCTTT.

V is TRBV11-3 and J is TRBJ1-1, with a weak D call TRBD1 (5 bases). V was shortened by 2 bases and J by 4 bases, with 11 bases between the two germline ends. CDR3 length: 14 residues. Germline loops: CDR1 SGHNT, CDR2 YENEEA. The CDR3 nucleotides are TGTGCCAGCAGCTTACAGGGTATGGGCACTGAAGCTTTCTTT. Translation: CASSLQGMGTEAFF.

The CDR3 sequence: CASSPSEVDYGYTF. In nucleotides, the CDR3 is TGTGCCAGCAGCCCCAGCGAGGTGGACTATGGCTACACCTTC. The V call is TRBV4-2, the J call TRBJ1-2; D is undetermined. The CDR3 length is 14 residues. CDR1 and CDR2 from the germline V gene are LGHNA and YNFKEQ. The germline V and J ends were trimmed by 4 bases and 3 bases, with 12 bases remaining between them.

This chain joins TRBV5-5 and TRBJ2-5, with TRBD2 as a possible D gene (5 bases). The CDR3 runs 13 residues. Germline V gene sequence: CDR1 SGHKS, CDR2 YYEKEE (reference sequence). V lost 1 base, J lost 3 bases, and 7 bases lay in between. The CDR3 coding sequence is TGTGCCAGCAGCTTGTTCGGGAAAGAGACCCAGTACTTC. This encodes CASSLFGKETQYF.

The V call is TRBV12-3 or TRBV12-4, the J call TRBJ2-7, with 7 bases matching TRBD2. CDR3 length: 13 amino acids. V lost 3 bases and J lost 3; bases outside the gene matches: 2. This CDR3 reads CASSFRGSYEQYF. The CDR3 DNA follows: TGTGCCAGCAGTTTTCGCGGGAGCTACGAGCAGTACTTC.

This clone was seen once. Other DNA sequences in this sample translate to the same CDR3. The rearrangement links TRBV29-1 to TRBJ2-2; no clear D. The CDR3 runs to 11 residues. Trimming took off 5 bases at V and 3 bases at J, with 4 bases between the two ends. Per germline, CDR1 SQVTM and CDR2 ANQGSEA. The CDR3, as DNA: TGCAGCGTTAGGGACACCGGGGAGCTGTTTTTT. Residues: CSVRDTGELFF.

The rearrangement links TRBV5-1 to TRBJ2-3; D not resolved. Germline V CDR1 and CDR2: SGHRS, YFSETQ. CDR3 size: 12 residues. V lost 2 bases and J lost 6, with 7 bases in between. DNA of the CDR3: TGCGCCAGCAGCTTTCTGCAGGATACGCAGTATTTT. Translation: CASSFLQDTQYF.

This clone appeared once. The V gene is TRBV2, the J gene TRBJ2-2, with TRBD1 matching over 8 bases. V was clipped by 4 bases and J by 8 bases; unmatched bases: 3. The CDR3 covers 13 residues. Germline values: CDR1 SNHLY, CDR2 FYNNEI. DNA for the CDR3: TGTGCCAGCAGTGGACAGGGGTTGGGGGAGCTGTTTTTT. As protein: CASSGQGLGELFF.

This clone appeared once. The rearrangement links TRBV27 to TRBJ2-4; 10 nucleotides align to TRBD2. This CDR3 has 19 amino acids. Trimming at V came to 8 bases and at J to 0 bases, leaving 16 bases not matched to a gene. Germline values: CDR1 MNHEY, CDR2 SMNVEV (reference sequence). Written as DNA, the CDR3 is TGTGCCAGCGTCGCCCTAGGGCTAGCGGGGGACTTAGCCAAAAACATTCAGTACTTC. This codes for CASVALGLAGDLAKNIQYF.

The chain couples TRBV5-1 to TRBJ2-3, with TRBD1 matching over 7 bases. The germline V gene has CDR1 SGHRS and CDR2 YFSETQ. Germline trimming cut 3 bases from V and 1 base from J; bases unmatched to any gene: 5. CDR3 length: 15 amino acids. CDR3 loop: CASSWDSSGTDTQYF. Written as DNA, the CDR3 is TGCGCCAGCAGCTGGGACAGCTCCGGCACAGATACGCAGTATTTT. Full variable domain (rest looked up from reference TRBV5-1 and TRBJ2-3): KAGVTQTPRYLIKTRGQQVTLSCSPISGHRSVSWYQQTPGQGLQFLFEYFSETQRNKGNFPGRFSGRQFSNSRSEMNVSTLELGDSALYLCASSWDSSGTDTQYFGPGTRLTVL.